This T cell receptor beta chain was observed in a study of blood T cell repertoires in COVID-19. For the study at large: Samples of COVID-19 (acute and convalescent) were obtained from the United States, Italy and Spain. PBMCs, B-cell-depleted T cells, or T cells were the source of the cDNA or gDNA that made up the material.

With 2 bases clipped from V and 2 bases from J, the junction kept 3 bases outside the gene matches. The CDR3 is 16 amino acids. Germline loops: CDR1 SGDLS, CDR2 YYNGEE. One Seattle source followed patients from active infection through their disease course. In the authors' workflow: How many nucleated cells were present was estimated from reference gene primer amplification. Libraries were prepared by immunoSEQ multiplex PCR; TCRdb keeps only in-frame clonotypes and omits some of them. Clone size and V and J calls were adopted from that table, with D and trimming inferred from the DNA. The sample has just over 150,000 clones; around 93% are singletons.

The chain joins TRBV9 to TRBJ2-2; 10 nucleotides align to TRBD2. The clonotype comes from a man aged 25 to 45 with COVID-19, enrolled during active disease. Material for sequencing was peripheral blood. The chain's CDR3 is CASSVLAGVNTGELFF. CDR3 nucleotide sequence: TGTGCCAGCAGCGTCCTAGCGGGGGTTAACACCGGGGAGCTGTTTTTT. Drawing the rest from reference TRBV9 and TRBJ2-2, the complete variable domain is DSGVTQTPKHLITATGQRVTLRCSPRSGDLSVYWYQQSLDQGLQFLIQYYNGEERAKGNILERFSAQQFPDLHSELNLSSLELGDSALYFCASSVLAGVNTGELFFGEGSRLTVL.